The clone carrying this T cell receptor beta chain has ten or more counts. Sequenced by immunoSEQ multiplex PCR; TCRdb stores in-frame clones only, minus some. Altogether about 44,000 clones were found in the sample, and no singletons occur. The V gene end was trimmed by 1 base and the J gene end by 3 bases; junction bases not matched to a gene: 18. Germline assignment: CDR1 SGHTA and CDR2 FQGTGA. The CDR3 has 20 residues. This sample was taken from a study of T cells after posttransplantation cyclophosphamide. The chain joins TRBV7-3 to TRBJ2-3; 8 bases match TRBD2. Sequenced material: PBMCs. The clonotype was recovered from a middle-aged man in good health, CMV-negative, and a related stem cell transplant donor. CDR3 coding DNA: TGTGCCAGCAGCTTAAGACCCCCAGCGGGGGACACCCTGGGTACAGATACGCAGTATTTT. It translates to CASSLRPPAGDTLGTDTQYF.